This T cell receptor (beta chain) derives from a study of CD8 T cells in ankylosing spondylitis. This clonotype has more than one count but fewer than ten. Its antigen is unidentified. Study results and limitations: Earlier literature documents some of the motif variants in reactive arthritis synovial fluid and blood.

TCRdb re-called the 5' RACE reads with MiXCR, one entry per CDR3 protein. This sample has 85,000 to 90,000 distinct CDR3 sequences; roughly 30% occur once, and the top ten carry approximately 59%. Trimming pared 1 base from V and 6 bases from J, leaving 8 bases between. Looked up from germline, CDR1 is SGHRS and CDR2 is YFSETQ. The CDR3 length is 13 residues. Sequences were obtained from blood, either unsorted or a sorted T cell fraction (not recorded which). This sequence joins TRBV5-1 and TRBJ2-1; D uncertain. The TCR was taken from a male donor with ankylosing spondylitis or in good health (not recorded which). CDR3 protein: CASSLRSSNEQFF. The CDR3 DNA is TGCGCCAGCAGCTTGCGCAGCTCCAATGAGCAGTTCTTC.